The clone carrying this T cell receptor (beta chain) was seen only once. Antigen unknown. The source of the sample is a study of CD4 T cells in relation to SARS-CoV-2 and coronaviruses. Across the whole study: A couple of subjects were Hispanic; patients were seven to nine males and a few females. The HLA restriction of the shared crossreactive spike epitopes was mapped.

Germline CDR1 reads DFQATT; CDR2 reads SNEGSKA (reference sequence). The V segment lost 3 bases and the J segment 4 bases; nucleotides outside the gene matches: 15. The CDR3 extends over 17 amino acids. Naive and memory CD4+ T cell DNA was deep-sequenced without culture. The protocol was immunoSEQ multiplex PCR, while the TCRdb copy is restricted to in-frame clones and leaves out a portion. The repertoire holds 37,000 or so clones, with 70% to 90% as singletons. Study-wide points: In about 65% of donors, memory CD4+ clonotypes crossrecognized SARS-CoV-2 and at least one common cold coronavirus spike.

The source of this sequence is an adult with COVID-19. Sample: memory CD4+ T cells from PBMCs. This chain connects TRBV20-1 to TRBJ2-1; 7 bases agree with TRBD2. In DNA, the CDR3 is TGCAGTGCTAGTGGGCAACCCTTGCGGGAGTCGTACAATGAGCAGTTCTTC. As protein: CSASGQPLRESYNEQFF.